This T cell receptor beta chain was sequenced during a study of shared clonotypes between healthy human individuals. Looking at the study overall: CD4 naive and CD4 memory each took three plates per donor, while CD8 naive took two and CD8 memory one. Study-level results: In a handful of donors, around 5% of naive CD4 clonotypes appeared in common. Against clonotypes common to all four donors, non-shared ones had lower generation probabilities.

To note about this clone: Its matching antigen is unknown.

The method was immunoSEQ multiplex PCR; TCRdb's version includes in-frame clones alone and lacks a portion of them. The profile shows about 1.1 million clones, about 72% of them singletons. This TCR was recovered from a man aged 18 to 30 in good health. Some clones in this sample may be carry-over from other donors' samples. The source material was memory CD4+ T cells from PBMCs. The sample's subset: CD45RA-negative fraction.

CDR3 loop: CAWSAGTGATEAFF. Here the CDR3 DNA reads TGTGCCTGGAGTGCCGGGACAGGGGCCACTGAAGCTTTCTTT. This chain joins TRBV30 and TRBJ1-1; 10 nucleotides agree with TRBD1. The CDR3 extends over 14 amino acids. J gave up 4 bases and V 1 base, and 3 bases lay outside the gene matches. Germline CDR1 reads GTSNPN; CDR2 reads SVGIG (reference sequence).